This entry describes one T cell receptor beta chain. The antigen is unknown. This specimen belongs to a study of graft-versus-host responses after intestinal transplantation. Study summary: Among the recipients, all got anti-thymocyte globulin induction and then tacrolimus and steroids for approximately 3 years. Study conclusions and caveats: Some patients had graft-donor T cell macrochimerism, and their allografts showed high graft-versus-host to host-versus-graft clonal ratios. Analysis identified GvH clones in recipient marrow, with some appearing first in ileum or blood.

This CDR3 spans 12 amino acids. Germline CDR1 SGHRS, CDR2 YFSETQ. V lost 0 bases to trimming and J lost 6 bases, with 4 bases between them. Assay: immunoSEQ multiplex PCR; the TCRdb copy retains only in-frame clones and omits some. The repertoire has tens of thousands of clones, about 81% of them found once; the top ten carry roughly 0.45%. This sequence originates from a human donor who was the organ donor for an intestinal transplant. The chain recombines TRBV5-1 with TRBJ2-1; D uncertain. Specimen: unstimulated CD4+ T cells sorted from spleen or lymph node cells, collected before transplant. CDR3 loop: CASSLGGNEQFF. CDR3 DNA: TGCGCCAGCAGCTTGGGGGGCAATGAGCAGTTCTTC. Supplemented by reference TRBV5-1 and TRBJ2-1, the full variable domain reads KAGVTQTPRYLIKTRGQQVTLSCSPISGHRSVSWYQQTPGQGLQFLFEYFSETQRNKGNFPGRFSGRQFSNSRSEMNVSTLELGDSALYLCASSLGGNEQFFGPGTRLTVL.